This is a list of T cell receptor beta chains from one sample in a study of CD8 T cells in ankylosing spondylitis. TCRdb reprocessed the 5' RACE reads with MiXCR, giving one entry per CDR3 protein. The sample yields about 360,000 distinct CDR3 sequences, roughly 20% seen once. Sequenced: blood, either unsorted or a sorted T cell fraction (not recorded which). The receptors stem from a male donor with ankylosing spondylitis or in good health (not recorded which). Both conserved end residues are part of each CDR3. The D gene is left open where the match is weak. Not every row has a clone size; where given, it reads once, few, many or a size class.

few	TRBV12-3/TRBV12-4	TRBJ2-2	TRBD1	CASSLGTGWTGELFF	TGTGCCAGCAGTTTGGGGACAGGGTGGACCGGGGAGCTGTTTTTT
NA	TRBV11-2	TRBJ2-3	NA	CASSLAPGTSTDTQYF	TGTGCCAGCAGCTTAGCGCCCGGGACTAGCACAGATACGCAGTATTTT
NA	TRBV7-9	TRBJ2-7	NA	CASSQSLAYEQYF	TGTGCCAGCAGCCAATCCCTAGCCTACGAGCAGTACTTC
few	TRBV24-1	TRBJ2-2	NA	CATSDIGTANTGELFF	TGTGCCACCAGTGATATCGGGACGGCAAACACCGGGGAGCTGTTTTTT
NA	TRBV7-9	TRBJ1-2	NA	CASSALSGPPYGYTF	TGTGCCAGCAGCGCCCTATCTGGACCACCCTATGGCTACACCTTC
few	TRBV7-9	TRBJ2-2	NA	CASSLSLIGELFF	TGTGCCAGCAGCTTATCCCTGATCGGGGAGCTGTTTTTT
NA	TRBV6-5	TRBJ2-7	TRBD1	CASSYDRDYEQYF	TGTGCCAGCAGTTACGACAGGGACTACGAGCAGTACTTC
NA	TRBV4-1	TRBJ2-7	TRBD1	CASSQAQGAYEQYF	TGCGCCAGCAGCCAAGCCCAGGGGGCCTACGAGCAGTACTTC
few	TRBV2	TRBJ2-7	NA	CASSDPGSYEQYF	TGTGCCAGCAGTGATCCGGGCTCCTACGAGCAGTACTTC
few	TRBV3-1	TRBJ1-1	NA	CASSLPNTEAFF	TGTGCCAGCAGCCTTCCGAACACTGAAGCTTTCTTT